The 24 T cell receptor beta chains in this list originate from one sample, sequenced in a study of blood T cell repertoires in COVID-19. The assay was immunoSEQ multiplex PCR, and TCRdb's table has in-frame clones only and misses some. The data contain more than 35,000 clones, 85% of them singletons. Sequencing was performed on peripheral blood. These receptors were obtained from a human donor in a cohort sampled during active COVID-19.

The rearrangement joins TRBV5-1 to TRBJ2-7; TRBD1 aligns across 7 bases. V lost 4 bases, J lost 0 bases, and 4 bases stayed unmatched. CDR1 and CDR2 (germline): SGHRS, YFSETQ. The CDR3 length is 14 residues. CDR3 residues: CASSDRASSYEQYF. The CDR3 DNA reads TGCGCCAGCAGCGACAGGGCAAGCTCCTACGAGCAGTACTTC.

CDR3 region: CASSDPGIGANVLTF. In nucleotides, the CDR3 is TGCGCCAGCAGTGACCCCGGTATTGGGGCCAACGTCCTGACTTTC. The chain employs TRBV10-2 and TRBJ2-6, with no clear D. Germline CDR1 is WSHSY and CDR2 is SAAADI. The CDR3 consists of 15 residues. Trimming removed 3 bases from V and 3 bases from J, with 9 bases in between.

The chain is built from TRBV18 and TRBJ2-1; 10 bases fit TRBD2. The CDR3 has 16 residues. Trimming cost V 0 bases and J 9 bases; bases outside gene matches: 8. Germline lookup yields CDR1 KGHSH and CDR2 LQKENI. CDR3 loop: CASSPPGSGRAGEQFF. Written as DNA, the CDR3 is TGTGCCAGCTCACCACCCGGCAGCGGGAGGGCCGGTGAGCAGTTCTTC.

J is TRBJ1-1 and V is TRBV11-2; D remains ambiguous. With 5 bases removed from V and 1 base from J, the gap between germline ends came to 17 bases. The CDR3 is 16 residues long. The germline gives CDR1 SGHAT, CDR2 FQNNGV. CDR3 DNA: TGTGCCAGCAGCCTTAGCTCGAGAAGACCGAACACTGAAGCTTTCTTT. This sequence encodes CASSLSSRRPNTEAFF.

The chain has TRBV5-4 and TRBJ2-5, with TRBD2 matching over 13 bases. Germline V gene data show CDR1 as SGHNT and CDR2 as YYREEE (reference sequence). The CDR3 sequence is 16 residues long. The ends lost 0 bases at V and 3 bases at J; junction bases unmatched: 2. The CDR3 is CASSLAGTSGKETQYF. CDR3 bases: TGTGCCAGCAGCTTGGCCGGGACTAGCGGGAAAGAGACCCAGTACTTC.

Written as DNA, the CDR3 is TGTGCCAGCAGTTACTCGACAGGGGAAGGTGGCTACACCTTC. This encodes CASSYSTGEGGYTF. This rearrangement joins TRBV6-5 to TRBJ1-2; 8 nucleotides align to TRBD1. The CDR3 contains 14 residues. The trim removed 0 bases at V and 7 bases at J, leaving 4 bases unmatched. Germline-derived CDR1 and CDR2 are MNHEY and SVGAGI.

The chain's CDR3 is CASSQDLLGTANTEAFF. In nucleotides, the CDR3 is TGCGCCAGCAGCCAAGATCTATTAGGGACAGCGAACACTGAAGCTTTCTTT. The chain links TRBV4-3 to TRBJ1-1; 7 bases line up with TRBD1. This CDR3 has 17 amino acids. Germline V gene lookup returns CDR1 LGHNA and CDR2 YSLEER. Losses at the gene ends were 0 bases for V and 1 base for J; bases not matched to a gene: 8.

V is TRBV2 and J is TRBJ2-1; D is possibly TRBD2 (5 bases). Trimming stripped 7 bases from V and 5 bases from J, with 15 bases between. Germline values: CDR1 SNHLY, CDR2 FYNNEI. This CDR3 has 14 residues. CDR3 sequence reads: CASTLAGLNNEQFF. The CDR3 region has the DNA TGTGCCAGCACCCTTGCGGGTTTGAACAATGAGCAGTTCTTC.

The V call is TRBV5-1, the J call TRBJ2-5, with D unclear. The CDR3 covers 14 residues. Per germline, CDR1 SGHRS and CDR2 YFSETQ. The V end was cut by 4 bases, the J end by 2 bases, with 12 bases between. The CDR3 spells CASSPTAEQETQYF. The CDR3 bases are TGCGCCAGCAGCCCCACGGCGGAACAAGAGACCCAGTACTTC. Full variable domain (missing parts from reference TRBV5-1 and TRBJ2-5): KAGVTQTPRYLIKTRGQQVTLSCSPISGHRSVSWYQQTPGQGLQFLFEYFSETQRNKGNFPGRFSGRQFSNSRSEMNVSTLELGDSALYLCASSPTAEQETQYFGPGTRLLVL.

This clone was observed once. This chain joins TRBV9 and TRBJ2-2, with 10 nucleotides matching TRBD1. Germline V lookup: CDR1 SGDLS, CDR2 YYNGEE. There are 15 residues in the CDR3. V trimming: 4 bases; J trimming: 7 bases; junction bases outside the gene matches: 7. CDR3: CASSLGQGVSGELFF. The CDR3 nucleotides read TGTGCCAGCAGCTTAGGACAGGGGGTTAGCGGGGAGCTGTTTTTT.

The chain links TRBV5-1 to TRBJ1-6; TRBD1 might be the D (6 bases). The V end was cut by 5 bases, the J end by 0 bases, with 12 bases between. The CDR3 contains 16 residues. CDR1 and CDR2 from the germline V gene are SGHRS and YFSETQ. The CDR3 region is CASRGAADSYNSPLHF. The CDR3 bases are TGCGCCAGCAGGGGGGCAGCGGACTCCTATAATTCACCCCTCCACTTT.

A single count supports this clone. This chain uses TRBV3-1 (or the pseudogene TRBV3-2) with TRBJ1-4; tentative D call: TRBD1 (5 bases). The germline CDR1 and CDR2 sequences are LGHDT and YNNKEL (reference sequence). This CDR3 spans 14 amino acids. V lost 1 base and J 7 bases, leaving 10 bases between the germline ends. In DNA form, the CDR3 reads TGTGCCAGCAGCCAAGGGGGGGGAAGTGAAAAACTGTTTTTT. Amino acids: CASSQGGGSEKLFF.

Written as DNA, the CDR3 is TGTGCCAGCAGCCTGGGGACAGGAGCCGGAAAACTGTTTTTT. Protein product: CASSLGTGAGKLFF. The rearrangement joins TRBV2 to TRBJ1-4, with 8 bases matching TRBD1. V was clipped by 6 bases and J by 10 bases; unmatched bases: 10. The CDR3 covers 14 residues. Germline lookup yields CDR1 SNHLY and CDR2 FYNNEI.

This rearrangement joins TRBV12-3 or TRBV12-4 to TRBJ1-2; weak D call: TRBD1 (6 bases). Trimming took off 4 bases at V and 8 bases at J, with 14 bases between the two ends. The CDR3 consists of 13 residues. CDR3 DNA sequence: TGTGCCAGCAGTTCACAGGGTTCTATCGGCTACACCTTC. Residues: CASSSQGSIGYTF.

DNA of the CDR3: TGTGCCACTTCAGGGGGAGATACGCAGTATTTT. This translates into CATSGGDTQYF. This rearrangement joins TRBV10-3 to TRBJ2-3; 7 bases fit TRBD1. Per the germline V gene, CDR1 is ENHRY and CDR2 is SYGVKD. Germline trimming cut 10 bases from V and 5 bases from J; bases unmatched to any gene: 3. CDR3 length: 11 residues.

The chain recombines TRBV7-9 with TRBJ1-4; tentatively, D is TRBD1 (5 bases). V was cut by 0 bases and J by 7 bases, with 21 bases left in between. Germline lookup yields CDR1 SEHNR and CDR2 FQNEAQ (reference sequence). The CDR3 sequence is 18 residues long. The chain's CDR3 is CASSLAAGAGGSSEKLFF. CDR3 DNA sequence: TGTGCCAGCAGCTTAGCGGCGGGAGCCGGGGGTTCGTCTGAAAAACTGTTTTTT.

CDR3 DNA: TGTGCCAGCAGTAGAGAACCGGGACTAGTGCCGCGCGAGCAGTACTTC. It encodes CASSREPGLVPREQYF. This sequence joins TRBV27 and TRBJ2-7; 8 bases agree with TRBD2. V was pared by 5 bases and J by 6 bases, with 15 bases of the junction left unmatched. Looked up from germline, CDR1 is MNHEY and CDR2 is SMNVEV (reference sequence). This CDR3 contains 16 residues.

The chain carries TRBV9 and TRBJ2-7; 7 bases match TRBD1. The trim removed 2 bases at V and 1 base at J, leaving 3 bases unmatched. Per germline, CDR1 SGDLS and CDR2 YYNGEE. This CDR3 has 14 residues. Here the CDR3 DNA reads TGTGCCAGCAGCGTCGAGGGGGCTTCCTACGAGCAGTACTTC. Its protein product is CASSVEGASYEQYF.

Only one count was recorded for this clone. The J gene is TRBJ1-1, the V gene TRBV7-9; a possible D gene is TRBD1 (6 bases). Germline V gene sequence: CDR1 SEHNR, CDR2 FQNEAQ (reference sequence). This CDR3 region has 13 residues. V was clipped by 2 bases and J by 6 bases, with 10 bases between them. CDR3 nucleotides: TGTGCCAGCAGCTTATACGGACAGCCTGAAGCTTTCTTT. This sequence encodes CASSLYGQPEAFF. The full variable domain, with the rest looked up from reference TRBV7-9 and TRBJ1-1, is DTGVSQNPRHKITKRGQNVTFRCDPISEHNRLYWYRQTLGQGPEFLTYFQNEAQLEKSRLLSDRFSAERPKGSFSTLEIQRTEQGDSAMYLCASSLYGQPEAFFGQGTRLTVV.

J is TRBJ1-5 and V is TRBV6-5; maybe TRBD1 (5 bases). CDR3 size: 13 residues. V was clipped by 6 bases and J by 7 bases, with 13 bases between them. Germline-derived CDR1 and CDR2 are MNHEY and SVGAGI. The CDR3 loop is CASSRTGFQPQHF. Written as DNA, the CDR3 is TGTGCCAGCAGCCGAACAGGTTTCCAGCCCCAGCATTTT.

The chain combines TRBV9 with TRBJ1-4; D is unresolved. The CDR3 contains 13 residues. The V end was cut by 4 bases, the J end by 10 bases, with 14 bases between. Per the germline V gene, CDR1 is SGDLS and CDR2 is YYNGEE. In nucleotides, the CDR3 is TGTGCCAGCAGCCAGGATCAGGAGGGAAAACTGTTTTTT. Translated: CASSQDQEGKLFF.

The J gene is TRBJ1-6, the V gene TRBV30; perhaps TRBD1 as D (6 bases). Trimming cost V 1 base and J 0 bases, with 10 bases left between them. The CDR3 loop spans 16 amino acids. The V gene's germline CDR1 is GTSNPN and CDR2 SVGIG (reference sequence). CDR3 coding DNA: TGTGCCTGGAGTGGACAGGTTATCTCCTATAATTCACCCCTCCACTTT. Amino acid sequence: CAWSGQVISYNSPLHF.

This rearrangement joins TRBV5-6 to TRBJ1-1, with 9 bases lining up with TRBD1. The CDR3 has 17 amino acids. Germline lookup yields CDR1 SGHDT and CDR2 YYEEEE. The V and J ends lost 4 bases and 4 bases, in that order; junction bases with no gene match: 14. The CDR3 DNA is TGTGCCAGCAGCCAGGGGGGACAGGGATTGTATAGCACTGAAGCTTTCTTT. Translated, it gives CASSQGGQGLYSTEAFF.

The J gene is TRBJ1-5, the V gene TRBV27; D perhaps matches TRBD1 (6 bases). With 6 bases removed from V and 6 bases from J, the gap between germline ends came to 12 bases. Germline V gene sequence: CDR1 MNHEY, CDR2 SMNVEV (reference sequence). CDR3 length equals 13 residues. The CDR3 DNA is TGTGCCAGCAGCCACACAGGGCTTCAGCCCCAGCATTTT. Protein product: CASSHTGLQPQHF.